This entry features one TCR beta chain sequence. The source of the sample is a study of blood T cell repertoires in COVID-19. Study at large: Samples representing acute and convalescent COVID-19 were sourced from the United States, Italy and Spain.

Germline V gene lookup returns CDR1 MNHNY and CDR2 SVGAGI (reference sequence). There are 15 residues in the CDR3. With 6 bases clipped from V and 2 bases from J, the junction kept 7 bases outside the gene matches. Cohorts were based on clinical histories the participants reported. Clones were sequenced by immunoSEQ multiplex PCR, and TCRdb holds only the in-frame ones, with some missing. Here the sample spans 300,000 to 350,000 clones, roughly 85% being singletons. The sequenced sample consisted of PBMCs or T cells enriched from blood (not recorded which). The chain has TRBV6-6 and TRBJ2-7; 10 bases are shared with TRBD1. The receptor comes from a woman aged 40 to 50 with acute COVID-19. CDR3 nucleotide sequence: TGTGCCAGCAGATTGCCCGGGACAGGGGCCTACGAGCAGTACTTC. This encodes CASRLPGTGAYEQYF.